This T cell receptor beta chain comes out of a study of control samples from healthy donors and cancer patients. V was clipped by 0 bases and J by 7 bases; unmatched bases: 4. There are 14 residues in the CDR3. The V gene's germline CDR1 is LNHNV and CDR2 YYDKDF (reference sequence). TCRdb keeps only in-frame clones here, not all; method: immunoSEQ multiplex PCR. The sample has about 160,000 clones; approximately 94% are singletons. The TCR originated in a man aged 18 to 29 in good health. This chain links TRBV15 with TRBJ1-2; 8 nucleotides agree with TRBD1. The sample consisted of blood. The CDR3 DNA reads TGTGCCACCAGCAGAGATCCGACAGGGGCTGGCTACACCTTC. Protein: CATSRDPTGAGYTF.